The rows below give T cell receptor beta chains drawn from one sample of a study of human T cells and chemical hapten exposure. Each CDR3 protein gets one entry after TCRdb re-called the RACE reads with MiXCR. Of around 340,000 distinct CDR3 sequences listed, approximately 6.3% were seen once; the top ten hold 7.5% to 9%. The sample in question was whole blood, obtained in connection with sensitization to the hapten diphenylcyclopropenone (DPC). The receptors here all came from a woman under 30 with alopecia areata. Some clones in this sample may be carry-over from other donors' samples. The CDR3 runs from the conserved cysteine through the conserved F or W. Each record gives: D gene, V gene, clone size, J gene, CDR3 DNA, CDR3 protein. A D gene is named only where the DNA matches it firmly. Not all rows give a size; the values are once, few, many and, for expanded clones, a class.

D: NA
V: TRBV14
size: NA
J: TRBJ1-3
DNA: TGTGCCAGCAGCCACAACCCCGGGACCACTGGAAACACCATATATTTT
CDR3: CASSHNPGTTGNTIYF

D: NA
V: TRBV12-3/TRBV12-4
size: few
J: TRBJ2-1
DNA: TGTGCCAGCAGTCAGGGGGGTCCGAATCCGGCCTACAATGAGCAGTTCTTC
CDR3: CASSQGGPNPAYNEQFF

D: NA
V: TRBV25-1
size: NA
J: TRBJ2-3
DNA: TGTGCCAGCAGTGAACGGCAGGGGCGGCCCACAGATACGCAGTATTTT
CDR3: CASSERQGRPTDTQYF

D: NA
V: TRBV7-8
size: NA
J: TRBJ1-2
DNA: TGTGCCAGCAGCCTCCCGAGTGACTATGGCTACACCTTC
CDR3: CASSLPSDYGYTF

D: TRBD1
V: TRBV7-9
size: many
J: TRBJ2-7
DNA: TGTGCCAGCAGCTCCCGGGACAGGGTGGACTACGAGCAGTACTTC
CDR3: CASSSRDRVDYEQYF

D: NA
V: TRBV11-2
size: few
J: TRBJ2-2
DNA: TGTGCCAGCGGACTGGGGAGGACCGGGGAGCTGTTTTTT
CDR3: CASGLGRTGELFF

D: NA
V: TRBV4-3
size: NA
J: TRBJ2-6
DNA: TGCGCCAGCAGCCAAGATCTCGGGGGAAACTCTGGGGCCAACGTCCTGACTTTC
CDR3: CASSQDLGGNSGANVLTF

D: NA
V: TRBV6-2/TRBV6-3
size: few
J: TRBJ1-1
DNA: TGTGCCAGCAGTTCTCTAAGTATGAACACTGAAGCTTTCTTT
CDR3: CASSSLSMNTEAFF

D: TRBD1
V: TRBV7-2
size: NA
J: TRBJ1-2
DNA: TGTGCCAGCAGCTCCGGGACAGGGGAATATGGCTACACCTTC
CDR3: CASSSGTGEYGYTF

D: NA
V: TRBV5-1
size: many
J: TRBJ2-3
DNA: TGCGCCAGCAGCTTGGTGAGAACCGGCGAGCAGTATTTT
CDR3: CASSLVRTGEQYF

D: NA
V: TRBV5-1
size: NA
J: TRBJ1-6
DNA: TGCGCCAGCAGCTTTTTAAGGTCAGGGGACAATTCACCCCTCCACTTT
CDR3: CASSFLRSGDNSPLHF

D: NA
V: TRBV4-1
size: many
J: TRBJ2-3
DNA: TGCGCCAGCAGCCCCATTGGCAGGACAGATACGCAGTATTTT
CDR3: CASSPIGRTDTQYF

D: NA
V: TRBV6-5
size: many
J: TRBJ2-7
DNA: TGTGCCAGCAGTTACTCGGTGGGCAGGGTGGGCTACGAGCAGTACTTC
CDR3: CASSYSVGRVGYEQYF

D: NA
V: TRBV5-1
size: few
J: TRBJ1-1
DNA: TGCGCCAGCAGCTCATTCCCGGCAGGAGAGGCTGAAGCTTTCTTT
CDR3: CASSSFPAGEAEAFF

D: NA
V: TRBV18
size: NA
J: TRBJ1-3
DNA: TGTGCCAGCTCAAGTGCCGGGACGGGCTCTGGAAACACCATATATTTT
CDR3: CASSSAGTGSGNTIYF

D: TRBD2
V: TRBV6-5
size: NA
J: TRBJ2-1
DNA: TGTGCCAGCGGTCAAACGAAGACTAGCGGGACGAATGAGCAGTTCTTC
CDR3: CASGQTKTSGTNEQFF

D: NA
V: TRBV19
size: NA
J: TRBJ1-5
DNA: TGTGCCAGTACTTCTAGCAATCAGCCCCAGCATTTT
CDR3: CASTSSNQPQHF

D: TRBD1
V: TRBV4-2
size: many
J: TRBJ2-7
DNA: TGTGCCAGCAGCACAACAGGGGACACCTACGAGCAGTACTTC
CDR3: CASSTTGDTYEQYF

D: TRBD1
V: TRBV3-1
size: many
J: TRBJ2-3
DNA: TGTGCCAGCAGCCCCGGACAGGGCACCACAGATACGCAGTATTTT
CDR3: CASSPGQGTTDTQYF

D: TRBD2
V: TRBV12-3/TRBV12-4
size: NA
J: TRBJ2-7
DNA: TGTGCCAGCAGGACGGGGGGGAGCTCCTACGAGCAGTACTTC
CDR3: CASRTGGSSYEQYF

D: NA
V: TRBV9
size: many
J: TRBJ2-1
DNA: TGTGCCAGCAGCGGGCTAACGGGGGGCGATGAGCAGTTCTTC
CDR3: CASSGLTGGDEQFF

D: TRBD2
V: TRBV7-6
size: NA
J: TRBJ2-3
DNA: TGTGCCAGCAGCTTAGGGACTAGCGGGGCGCAGTATTTT
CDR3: CASSLGTSGAQYF

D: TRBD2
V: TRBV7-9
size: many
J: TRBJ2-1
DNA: TGTGCCAGCAGCTTAGCCCAGCGGGGGGTACACAATGAGCAGTTCTTC
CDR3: CASSLAQRGVHNEQFF

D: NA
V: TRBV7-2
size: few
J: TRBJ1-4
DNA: TGTGCCAGCAGCCAAATGGTGGGGGCTAATGAAAAACTGTTTTTT
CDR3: CASSQMVGANEKLFF

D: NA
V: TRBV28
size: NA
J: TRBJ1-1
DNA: TGTGCCAGCAGTTTTCTGGGGGCGCGAACTGAAGCTTTCTTT
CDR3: CASSFLGARTEAFF

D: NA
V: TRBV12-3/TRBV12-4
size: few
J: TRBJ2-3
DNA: TGTGCCAGCGTAGGCACAGATACGCAGTATTTT
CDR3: CASVGTDTQYF

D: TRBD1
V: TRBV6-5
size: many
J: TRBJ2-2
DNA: TGTGCCAGCAGTCGCGACAGGGCCGGGGAGCTGTTTTTT
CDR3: CASSRDRAGELFF

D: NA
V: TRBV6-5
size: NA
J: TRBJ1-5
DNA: TGTGCCAGCAGGCGCCAGCGTGGCAGCAATCAGCCCCAGCATTTT
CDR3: CASRRQRGSNQPQHF